These T cell receptor beta chains were read from a single sample in a study of blood T cell repertoires in COVID-19. The assay was immunoSEQ multiplex PCR, and TCRdb's table has in-frame clones only and misses some. The sample shows over 140,000 clones, more than 60% of them seen only once. The specimen was peripheral blood. These receptors were collected from a woman aged 45-65 years with active or convalescent COVID-19. Each CDR3 is given with its conserved first and last residue. Each record gives: J gene, clone size, V gene, D gene, CDR3 DNA, CDR3 protein. A D gene is named only where the DNA matches it firmly. Expanded clones are given a class, and other clones once, few, many or no size at all.

j_gene: TRBJ2-1; abundance: -; v_gene: TRBV7-3; d_gene: TRBD2; CDR3nt: TGTGCCAGCAGCCGCACGGGGGGGCTGCACAATGAGCAGTTCTTC; CDR3aa: CASSRTGGLHNEQFF
j_gene: TRBJ1-2; abundance: -; v_gene: TRBV30; d_gene: TRBD1; CDR3nt: TGTGCCTGGAGTGTAATCGGACAGGGTAGTGGCTACACCTTC; CDR3aa: CAWSVIGQGSGYTF
j_gene: TRBJ1-5; abundance: -; v_gene: TRBV6-5; d_gene: -; CDR3nt: TGTGCCAGCAAAAGGGGGGAGGGGCAGCCCCAGCATTTT; CDR3aa: CASKRGEGQPQHF
j_gene: TRBJ2-4; abundance: -; v_gene: TRBV28; d_gene: -; CDR3nt: TGTGCCAGCAGTTTATGGGGGGGTGGTCCGGCCAAAAACATTCAGTACTTC; CDR3aa: CASSLWGGGPAKNIQYF
j_gene: TRBJ2-7; abundance: many; v_gene: TRBV30; d_gene: TRBD2; CDR3nt: TGTGCCTGGGATAGCGGGAGAAACGAGCAGTACTTC; CDR3aa: CAWDSGRNEQYF
j_gene: TRBJ2-7; abundance: -; v_gene: TRBV27; d_gene: -; CDR3nt: TGTGCCAGCAGTTCAGGTGGGCTAGGGGGAAACGAGCAGTACTTC; CDR3aa: CASSSGGLGGNEQYF
j_gene: TRBJ2-1; abundance: -; v_gene: TRBV18; d_gene: TRBD2; CDR3nt: TGTGCCAGCTCACCACCGTCAGCGGGGGCGGGGTATGAGCAGTTCTTC; CDR3aa: CASSPPSAGAGYEQFF
j_gene: TRBJ2-7; abundance: -; v_gene: TRBV28; d_gene: TRBD2; CDR3nt: TGTGCCAGCAGTCCTGTGCCAACTAGCGCCGCCTACGAGCAGTACTTC; CDR3aa: CASSPVPTSAAYEQYF
j_gene: TRBJ2-7; abundance: -; v_gene: TRBV21-1; d_gene: -; CDR3nt: TGTGCCAGCAGCAAACGTCGGGAGTGGAGGTACGAGCAGTACTTC; CDR3aa: CASSKRREWRYEQYF
j_gene: TRBJ2-5; abundance: once; v_gene: TRBV12-5; d_gene: TRBD2; CDR3nt: TGTGCTAGTGGTGGGTTTAGCGGGGGGGTACAAGAGACCCAGTACTTC; CDR3aa: CASGGFSGGVQETQYF
j_gene: TRBJ1-2; abundance: -; v_gene: TRBV5-1; d_gene: -; CDR3nt: TGCGCCAGCAGCTTGAGGGGAGGGCAGGAGGGCTACACCTTC; CDR3aa: CASSLRGGQEGYTF
j_gene: TRBJ1-4; abundance: -; v_gene: TRBV7-9; d_gene: -; CDR3nt: TGTGCCAGCAGCTTAGGGCGGTCTAATGAAAAACTGTTTTTT; CDR3aa: CASSLGRSNEKLFF
j_gene: TRBJ2-1; abundance: -; v_gene: TRBV6-2/TRBV6-3; d_gene: TRBD2; CDR3nt: TGTGCCAGCAGTCCAGGGCAAACTAGCGGGGAGTACAATGAGCAGTTCTTC; CDR3aa: CASSPGQTSGEYNEQFF
j_gene: TRBJ2-5; abundance: -; v_gene: TRBV11-2; d_gene: -; CDR3nt: TGTGCCAGCAGCTTAGGTGGGACTTCCGAAGAGACCCAGTACTTC; CDR3aa: CASSLGGTSEETQYF
j_gene: TRBJ1-1; abundance: -; v_gene: TRBV29-1; d_gene: -; CDR3nt: TGCAGCGTCGTTGAAGATCTACGAAACACTGAAGCTTTCTTT; CDR3aa: CSVVEDLRNTEAFF
j_gene: TRBJ2-1; abundance: -; v_gene: TRBV28; d_gene: -; CDR3nt: TGTGCCAGCACGGGCTCGGGGCCTAGGGGGGGCAGACACAATGAGCAGTTCTTC; CDR3aa: CASTGSGPRGGRHNEQFF
j_gene: TRBJ2-1; abundance: -; v_gene: TRBV7-3; d_gene: -; CDR3nt: TGTGCCAGCAGCTTAAGTGGAGGGAGCTCCTACAATGAGCAGTTCTTC; CDR3aa: CASSLSGGSSYNEQFF
j_gene: TRBJ2-1; abundance: -; v_gene: TRBV19; d_gene: TRBD1; CDR3nt: TGTGCCAGTAGTAGAAGACAGGGAAGGGACAATGAGCAGTTCTTC; CDR3aa: CASSRRQGRDNEQFF
j_gene: TRBJ1-1; abundance: -; v_gene: TRBV19; d_gene: -; CDR3nt: TGTGCCAGTAGTATAGGAAAGAGTTCTTTTATTCTAGAGAACACTGAAGCTTTCTTT; CDR3aa: CASSIGKSSFILENTEAFF
j_gene: TRBJ1-1; abundance: -; v_gene: TRBV7-2; d_gene: -; CDR3nt: TGTGCCAGCAGAGCAGGGTACGCTGAAGCTTTCTTT; CDR3aa: CASRAGYAEAFF
j_gene: TRBJ2-5; abundance: few; v_gene: TRBV6-5; d_gene: TRBD2; CDR3nt: TGTGCCAGCAAGAGCGGGGGCACCCAAGAGACCCAGTACTTC; CDR3aa: CASKSGGTQETQYF
j_gene: TRBJ1-6; abundance: -; v_gene: TRBV19; d_gene: -; CDR3nt: TGTGCCAGTAGCCCCCCGGGGTCACCCCTCCACTTT; CDR3aa: CASSPPGSPLHF
j_gene: TRBJ2-3; abundance: -; v_gene: TRBV4-3; d_gene: TRBD2; CDR3nt: TGCGCCAGCAGCCCCACAGGGAGCCCGACTAGCGGGAGGAGGGATACGCAGTATTTT; CDR3aa: CASSPTGSPTSGRRDTQYF
j_gene: TRBJ2-1; abundance: -; v_gene: TRBV24-1; d_gene: TRBD1; CDR3nt: TGTGCCACCAGTGATTACAGGGGGAATGAGCAGTTCTTC; CDR3aa: CATSDYRGNEQFF
j_gene: TRBJ2-7; abundance: -; v_gene: TRBV19; d_gene: -; CDR3nt: TGTGCCAGTAGTATGGAGGGGGCGCGTGAGCAGTACTTC; CDR3aa: CASSMEGAREQYF
j_gene: TRBJ1-6; abundance: -; v_gene: TRBV2; d_gene: TRBD1; CDR3nt: TGTGCCAGCAGTGAAGGGACAGGGCGAAATTCACCCCTCCACTTT; CDR3aa: CASSEGTGRNSPLHF
j_gene: TRBJ1-2; abundance: -; v_gene: TRBV9; d_gene: -; CDR3nt: TGTGCCAGCAGCCCTCATAGCTCCTCTAACTATGGCTACACCTTC; CDR3aa: CASSPHSSSNYGYTF
j_gene: TRBJ2-3; abundance: -; v_gene: TRBV7-2; d_gene: TRBD1; CDR3nt: TGTGCCAGCAGCTCGTCCGGGACAGGGGTCACAGATACGCAGTATTTT; CDR3aa: CASSSSGTGVTDTQYF
j_gene: TRBJ1-2; abundance: -; v_gene: TRBV6-5; d_gene: -; CDR3nt: TGTGCCAGCAGAATAGACAAGGACTATGGCTACACCTTC; CDR3aa: CASRIDKDYGYTF
j_gene: TRBJ2-1; abundance: -; v_gene: TRBV5-4; d_gene: TRBD2; CDR3nt: TGTGCCAGCCACACGGCGGGGGGGAGCGCCTACAATGAGCAGTTCTTC; CDR3aa: CASHTAGGSAYNEQFF
j_gene: TRBJ2-2; abundance: -; v_gene: TRBV25-1; d_gene: TRBD2; CDR3nt: TGTGCCAGCAGTTTAGGGACTAGCGACACCGGGGAGCTGTTTTTT; CDR3aa: CASSLGTSDTGELFF
j_gene: TRBJ2-5; abundance: -; v_gene: TRBV11-2; d_gene: TRBD2; CDR3nt: TGTGCCAGCAGCTCACTAGCGGGGGGGAGGGACCAGTACTTC; CDR3aa: CASSSLAGGRDQYF
j_gene: TRBJ2-3; abundance: -; v_gene: TRBV19; d_gene: -; CDR3nt: TGTGCCAGTAGTTCCTGGGCACTCCCAACAGATACGCAGTATTTT; CDR3aa: CASSSWALPTDTQYF
j_gene: TRBJ2-3; abundance: -; v_gene: TRBV19; d_gene: TRBD2; CDR3nt: TGTGCCAGTAGTGGAAGGACTAGAACTGGGGCAGATACGCAGTATTTT; CDR3aa: CASSGRTRTGADTQYF
j_gene: TRBJ2-5; abundance: -; v_gene: TRBV30; d_gene: TRBD2; CDR3nt: TGTGCCTGGAGTGTAAGTCTAGCGGCTGGGCGGGAGACCCAGTACTTC; CDR3aa: CAWSVSLAAGRETQYF
j_gene: TRBJ1-2; abundance: -; v_gene: TRBV5-1; d_gene: -; CDR3nt: TGCGCCAGCAGCTTCCAGGGTTTCGATGGCTACACCTTC; CDR3aa: CASSFQGFDGYTF
j_gene: TRBJ1-1; abundance: -; v_gene: TRBV6-2/TRBV6-3; d_gene: -; CDR3nt: TGTGCCAGCAGCAGCGCCGGCGGGTCGAACACTGAAGCTTTCTTT; CDR3aa: CASSSAGGSNTEAFF
j_gene: TRBJ1-2; abundance: few; v_gene: TRBV4-2; d_gene: TRBD1; CDR3nt: TGTGCCAGCAGCCAGGACAGGGAGCTTTCCCCTTTAAACTATGGCTACACCTTC; CDR3aa: CASSQDRELSPLNYGYTF
j_gene: TRBJ2-2; abundance: -; v_gene: TRBV7-2; d_gene: TRBD1; CDR3nt: TGTGCCAGCAGGGCTGGACAGGCGAACACCGGGGAGCTGTTTTTT; CDR3aa: CASRAGQANTGELFF
j_gene: TRBJ1-4; abundance: -; v_gene: TRBV20-1; d_gene: -; CDR3nt: TGCAGTGTCTGGGGGAGGGAAAAACTGTTTTTT; CDR3aa: CSVWGREKLFF